A selection of T cell receptor beta chains follows, all from one sample in a study of breast tumors, draining lymph nodes, adjacent tissues. TCRdb reprocessed the multiplex PCR reads with MiXCR, giving one entry per CDR3 protein. The sample has roughly 220,000 distinct CDR3 sequences, 30% to 35% seen once; the top ten hold approximately 4%. Sequences were obtained from axillary lymph node tissue. These receptors all stem from a female donor with breast cancer. Some clones in this sample may be carry-over from other donors' samples. CDR3s include the opening cysteine and the closing phenylalanine or tryptophan. A D gene is named only where the DNA matches it firmly. The listing skips clone size in some rows; elsewhere it reads once, few, many or a size class.

D gene,V gene,J gene,clone size,CDR3 protein,CDR3 DNA
NA,TRBV20-1,TRBJ2-3,NA,CSARWYGTDTQYF,TGCAGTGCTAGGTGGTACGGCACAGATACGCAGTATTTT
TRBD1,TRBV10-3,TRBJ2-1,once,CATGQGARGRGGGEQFF,TGTGCCACTGGACAGGGGGCCAGAGGGCGGGGGGGCGGTGAGCAGTTCTTC
NA,TRBV6-5,TRBJ2-5,many,CASSYTAGRETQYF,TGTGCCAGCAGTTACACGGCAGGGAGGGAGACCCAGTACTTC
NA,TRBV24-1,TRBJ2-5,NA,CATSVTGGVETQYF,TGTGCCACCAGTGTAACCGGGGGCGTGGAGACCCAGTACTTC
NA,TRBV12-5,TRBJ2-5,few,CASGFPPGPKLDKEAQYF,TGTGCTAGTGGTTTCCCGCCGGGACCGAAATTAGATAAAGAGGCCCAGTACTTC
NA,TRBV7-3,TRBJ2-2,many,CASSLSARGPSGELFF,TGTGCCAGCAGCTTATCGGCGCGGGGGCCATCCGGGGAGCTGTTTTTT
NA,TRBV20-1,TRBJ1-2,many,CSARPDAYGYTF,TGCAGTGCTAGACCCGACGCCTATGGCTACACCTTC
NA,TRBV7-2,TRBJ2-5,many,CASSVLPQGWETQYF,TGTGCCAGCAGCGTCCTCCCTCAGGGGTGGGAGACCCAGTACTTC
TRBD2,TRBV7-6,TRBJ2-3,NA,CASSFSRQRLAGGTTDTQYF,TGTGCCAGCAGCTTCTCCAGACAACGACTAGCGGGGGGGACCACAGATACGCAGTATTTT
TRBD1,TRBV19,TRBJ1-2,NA,CASSSSDRDRYGYTF,TGTGCCAGTAGTTCAAGTGACAGGGATCGCTATGGCTACACCTTC
TRBD2,TRBV6-4,TRBJ2-7,many,CASRTSGSPTYEQYF,TGTGCCAGCAGGACTAGCGGGAGTCCCACCTACGAGCAGTACTTC
NA,TRBV7-8,TRBJ2-3,many,CASSLRERATDTQYF,TGTGCCAGCAGCTTAAGGGAGCGGGCCACAGATACGCAGTATTTT
TRBD1,TRBV7-3,TRBJ1-5,NA,CASSNLPGQPEHF,TGTGCCAGCAGCAACCTCCCGGGACAGCCCGAGCATTTT
TRBD2,TRBV7-3,TRBJ2-3,NA,CASGLAGGRDTQYF,TGTGCCAGCGGGCTAGCGGGAGGGCGAGATACGCAGTATTTT
TRBD2,TRBV5-6,TRBJ2-3,many,CASSPGLAYTDTQYF,TGTGCCAGCAGCCCAGGACTAGCGTACACAGATACGCAGTATTTT
TRBD2,TRBV20-1,TRBJ2-1,NA,CSARDMSSGGKGEQFF,TGCAGTGCTAGAGATATGTCCAGCGGGGGGAAGGGTGAGCAGTTCTTC
TRBD1,TRBV12-3/TRBV12-4,TRBJ1-3,NA,CASSPSGGQHGNTIYF,TGTGCCAGCAGTCCTAGCGGGGGACAGCATGGAAACACCATATATTTT
NA,TRBV6-6,TRBJ2-7,many,CASSRDLYEQYF,TGTGCCAGCAGTCGGGATCTCTACGAGCAGTACTTC
TRBD1,TRBV18,TRBJ2-7,few,CASSAARQGSYEQYF,TGTGCCAGCTCAGCAGCGAGACAGGGCTCTTACGAGCAGTACTTC
NA,TRBV9,TRBJ2-2,many,CASSVTGVTGELFF,TGTGCCAGCAGCGTAACGGGAGTCACCGGGGAGCTGTTTTTT
NA,TRBV7-7,TRBJ2-5,many,CASSSDAGGTQYF,TGTGCTAGCAGCTCCGATGCCGGGGGGACCCAGTACTTC
NA,TRBV30,TRBJ2-2,few,CAWKIPFPGTGELFF,TGTGCCTGGAAAATCCCGTTTCCGGGAACCGGGGAGCTGTTTTTT
NA,TRBV5-1,TRBJ1-2,NA,CASSLVILGANYGYTF,TGCGCCAGCAGCTTGGTTATTTTGGGAGCCAACTATGGCTACACCTTC
TRBD1,TRBV5-1,TRBJ1-2,NA,CASKTGTGRAGYTF,TGCGCCAGCAAAACGGGGACAGGGCGAGCTGGCTACACCTTC
TRBD2,TRBV11-2,TRBJ2-1,many,CASSPLAGRYNEQFF,TGTGCCAGCAGCCCGTTAGCGGGTCGCTACAATGAGCAGTTCTTC
NA,TRBV7-9,TRBJ2-6,NA,CASSLISGANALTF,TGTGCCAGCAGCTTGATCTCTGGGGCCAACGCCCTGACTTTC